This T cell receptor beta chain was recovered during a study of shared clonotypes between healthy human individuals. Study conclusions and caveats: The authors sampled blood alone, and tissue repertoires likely differ. Genetic and exposure-history diversity was limited by the few donors.

The protocol was immunoSEQ multiplex PCR, while the TCRdb copy is restricted to in-frame clones and leaves out a portion. The sample carries about 1.4 million clones, about 96% recorded once. Worth noting for this clone: The antigen remains unidentified.

Germline CDR1 WNHNN, CDR2 SYGVQD (reference sequence). The CDR3 has 12 residues. Trimming pared 3 bases from V and 4 bases from J, leaving 6 bases between. This chain connects TRBV10-1 to TRBJ1-2; D call uncertain. The sequenced material came from naive CD4+ T cells sorted from blood. Described subset: CD45RA+ positively selected. The sequence derives from a man younger than 45 in good health. DNA of the CDR3: TGCGCCAGCAGTGACCTTCCCTATGGCTACACCTTC. Protein: CASSDLPYGYTF.